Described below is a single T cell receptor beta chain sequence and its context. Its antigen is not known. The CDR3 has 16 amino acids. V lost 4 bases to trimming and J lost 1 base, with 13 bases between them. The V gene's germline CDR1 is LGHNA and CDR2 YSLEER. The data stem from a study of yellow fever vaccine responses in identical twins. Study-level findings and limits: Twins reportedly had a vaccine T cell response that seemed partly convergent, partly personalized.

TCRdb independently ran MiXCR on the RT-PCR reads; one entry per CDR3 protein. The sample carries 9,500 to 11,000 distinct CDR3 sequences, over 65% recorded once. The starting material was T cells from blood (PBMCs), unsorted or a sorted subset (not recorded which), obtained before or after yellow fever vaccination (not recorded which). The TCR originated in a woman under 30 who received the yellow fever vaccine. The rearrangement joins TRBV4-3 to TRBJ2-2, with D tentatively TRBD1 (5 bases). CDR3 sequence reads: CASSLHPQGNTGELFF. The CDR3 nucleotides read TGCGCCAGCAGCCTCCATCCTCAGGGGAACACCGGGGAGCTGTTTTTT.